The entry below gives a single T cell receptor beta chain sequence along with its context. CDR1 and CDR2 from the germline V gene are MNHEY and SMNVEV (reference sequence). This CDR3 spans 11 amino acids. V was trimmed by 8 bases and J by 8 bases, leaving 12 bases between them. This entry is derived from a study of early T cells in non-severe SARS-CoV-2 infection. Separate cDNA molecules each had unique molecular identifiers attached to them. TCRdb reprocessed the 5' RACE reads with MiXCR, giving one entry per CDR3 protein. Of some 67,000 distinct CDR3 sequences listed, about 13% were seen once; the top ten hold roughly 5.2%.

V gene TRBV27 combines with J gene TRBJ1-2, with a possible D match to TRBD1 (5 bases). Sequencing was performed on whole blood. This sequence originates from an adult who was a healthcare worker with PCR-confirmed SARS-CoV-2 infection or an uninfected control (not recorded which). The CDR3 loop is CASGHRMGYTF. As DNA, the CDR3 is TGTGCCAGCGGTCACAGGATGGGCTACACCTTC.